This T cell receptor beta chain is drawn from a study of T cell changes during pregnancy in multiple sclerosis (dated by TCRdb to about 2019). Study-wide context: Changes in the T cell repertoire over the course of pregnancy were examined in this study in women with multiple sclerosis.

Library preparation was by the immunoSEQ multiplex PCR assay. TCRdb obtained this table from immuneACCESS and retained in-frame rearrangements with V and J assigned. These tables miss some clones; where compared with another copy, unresolved V genes account for less than half of the shortfall, and the remainder is unexplained. The sample records around 56,000 clones, 70% to 90% of which are singletons. The top ten clonotypes cover more than 1.5% of the sample. This clone was recorded once. The clone's antigen remains unknown. The sample holds no much larger clone one base away, and base qualities are not on file. The sequence was collected from a female donor with multiple sclerosis, enrolled in a pregnancy study. The input for sequencing was peripheral blood, taken after pregnancy.

The bases read TGTGCCAGCAGCCGAGGGGGAGATACGCAGTATTTT. Protein translation: CASSRGGDTQYF. The chain was built from TRBV7-2 and TRBJ2-3; TRBD1 is a possible D gene, resting on 6 matching bases. Relative to germline, V is 5 bases shorter and J is 5 bases shorter, with 8 bases between their ends. CDR1 and CDR2 are drawn from the germline V gene: SGHTA, FQGNSA. The CDR3 holds 12 amino acids from the cysteine to the phenylalanine. Only the CDR3 DNA stays, 36 bases, in frame from base 1.